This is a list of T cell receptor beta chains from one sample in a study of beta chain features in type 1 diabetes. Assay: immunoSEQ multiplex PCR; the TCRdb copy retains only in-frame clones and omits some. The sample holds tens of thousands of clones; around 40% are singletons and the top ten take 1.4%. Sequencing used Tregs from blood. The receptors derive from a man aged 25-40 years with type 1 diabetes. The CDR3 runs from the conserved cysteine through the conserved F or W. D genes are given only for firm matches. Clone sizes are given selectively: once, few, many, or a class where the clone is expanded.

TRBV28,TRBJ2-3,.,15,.,CASSSPIDRGDTQYF,TGTGCCAGCAGTAGCCCCATCGACAGAGGAGATACGCAGTATTTT
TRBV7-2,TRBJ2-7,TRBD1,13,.,CASRWDRESEQYF,TGTGCCAGCAGATGGGACAGGGAATCCGAGCAGTACTTC
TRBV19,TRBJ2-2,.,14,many,CASSMRSNTGELFF,TGTGCCAGTAGTATGCGGTCGAACACCGGGGAGCTGTTTTTT
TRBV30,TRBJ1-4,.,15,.,CAWSHLGQGNEKLFF,TGTGCCTGGAGTCATCTGGGGCAGGGGAATGAAAAACTGTTTTTT
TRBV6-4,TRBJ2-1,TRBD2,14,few,CASSDPFMGGRQFF,TGTGCCAGCAGTGATCCCTTCATGGGGGGGAGGCAGTTCTTC
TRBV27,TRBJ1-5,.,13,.,CASSLKASQPQHF,TGTGCCAGCAGTTTAAAAGCATCTCAGCCCCAGCATTTT
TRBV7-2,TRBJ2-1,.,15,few,CASSLVPFGRGEQFF,TGTGCCAGCAGCTTAGTCCCTTTTGGGCGGGGAGAGCAGTTCTTC
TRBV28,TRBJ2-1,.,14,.,CASKLHRDPARQFF,TGTGCCAGCAAACTTCACAGGGACCCCGCTCGGCAGTTCTTC
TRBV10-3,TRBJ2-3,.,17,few,CAISEGLRGKGTDTQYF,TGTGCCATCAGTGAAGGGTTGCGCGGGAAGGGCACAGATACGCAGTATTTT
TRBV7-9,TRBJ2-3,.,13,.,CASSLEGSDTQYF,TGTGCCAGCAGCTTAGAGGGGTCAGATACGCAGTATTTT
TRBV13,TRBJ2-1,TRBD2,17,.,CASSEASGSQLHNEQFF,TGTGCCAGCAGCGAAGCTAGCGGGAGCCAGCTCCACAATGAGCAGTTCTTC
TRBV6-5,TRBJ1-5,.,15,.,CASRKTPDSNQPQHF,TGTGCCAGCCGCAAGACACCTGATAGCAATCAGCCCCAGCATTTT
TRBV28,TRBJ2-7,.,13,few,CASGTGNSYEQYF,TGTGCCAGCGGTACCGGGAACTCCTACGAGCAGTACTTC
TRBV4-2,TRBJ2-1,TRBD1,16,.,CASSQEGTGRGNEQFF,TGTGCCAGCAGCCAAGAAGGGACAGGGAGAGGGAATGAGCAGTTCTTC
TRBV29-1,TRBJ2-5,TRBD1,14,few,CSVGRSTGQETQYF,TGCAGCGTTGGCCGCTCGACAGGGCAAGAGACCCAGTACTTC
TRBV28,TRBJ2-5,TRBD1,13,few,CASSLEGAGAQYF,TGTGCCAGCAGTTTAGAGGGGGCCGGGGCCCAGTACTTC
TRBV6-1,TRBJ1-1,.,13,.,CASSVSRYTEAFF,TGTGCCAGCAGTGTGTCCAGATACACTGAAGCTTTCTTT
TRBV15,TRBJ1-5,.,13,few,CATSRDNGQPQHF,TGTGCCACCAGCAGAGATAACGGTCAGCCCCAGCATTTT
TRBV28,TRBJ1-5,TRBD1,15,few,CASSSPGQGDQPQHF,TGTGCCAGCAGTTCTCCCGGCCAGGGGGATCAGCCCCAGCATTTT
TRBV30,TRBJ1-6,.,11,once,CAWSAYSPLHF,TGTGCCTGGAGTGCGTATTCACCCCTCCACTTT
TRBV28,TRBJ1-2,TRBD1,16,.,CASSLPSEGAVSGYTF,TGTGCCAGCAGTTTACCCTCGGAGGGGGCGGTATCTGGCTACACCTTC
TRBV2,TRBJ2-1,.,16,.,CASRKLDTRDYNEQFF,TGTGCCAGCAGGAAGTTAGACACTCGCGACTACAATGAGCAGTTCTTC
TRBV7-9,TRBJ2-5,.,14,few,CASSHGGSKETQYF,TGTGCCAGCAGCCATGGGGGGTCTAAGGAGACCCAGTACTTC